A selection of T cell receptor beta chains follows, all from one sample in a study of CD8+CD57+ T cells in acquired aplastic anemia. TCRdb re-called the reads with MiXCR, one entry per CDR3 protein. The table shows over 150,000 distinct CDR3 sequences, with 47% occurring only once. Sequencing was performed on sorted CD4+, CD8+, or CD8+CD57+ T cells (not recorded which) from PBMCs. The receptors originated from a human donor with aplastic anemia. Both conserved end residues are part of each CDR3. D genes are given only for firm matches. Clone size is not always given. Where it is, it says once, few, many or a class for expanded clones.

d_call	clone_size	j_call	v_call	cdr3_aa	cdr3_nt
TRBD2	-	TRBJ2-3	TRBV10-1	CASSAPLAGAKDTQYF	TGCGCCAGCAGTGCACCACTAGCGGGGGCGAAGGATACGCAGTATTTT
TRBD2	-	TRBJ2-5	TRBV6-1	CASRPSGSETQYF	TGTGCCAGCAGGCCTAGCGGGAGTGAGACCCAGTACTTC
-	-	TRBJ1-2	TRBV18	CASSPRTGGGYGYTF	TGTGCCAGCTCACCACGAACAGGCGGCGGCTATGGCTACACCTTC
-	few	TRBJ1-1	TRBV12-3/TRBV12-4	CASSLALSNTEAFF	TGTGCCAGCAGTTTAGCGTTATCGAACACTGAAGCTTTCTTT
TRBD1	many	TRBJ1-1	TRBV20-1	CSAPDRAENTEAFF	TGCAGTGCACCGGACAGGGCCGAGAACACTGAAGCTTTCTTT
-	-	TRBJ1-6	TRBV10-3	CASGTAGAPLHF	TGTGCCAGTGGGACGGCCGGGGCACCCCTCCACTTT
TRBD2	-	TRBJ2-7	TRBV20-1	CSARPLGGRAGEQYF	TGCAGTGCTAGGCCCCTAGGCGGGAGGGCAGGTGAGCAGTACTTC
TRBD1	many	TRBJ2-7	TRBV11-2	CASSLKPGQGYYEQYF	TGTGCCAGCAGCCTAAAGCCGGGACAGGGTTACTACGAGCAGTACTTC
TRBD2	-	TRBJ2-3	TRBV15	CATSRDASGSLSDTQYF	TGTGCCACCAGCAGAGATGCTAGCGGGAGTTTGTCAGATACGCAGTATTTT
-	-	TRBJ2-1	TRBV24-1	CATSDLKRDYNEQFF	TGTGCCACCAGTGATTTGAAAAGGGACTACAATGAGCAGTTCTTC
-	few	TRBJ2-7	TRBV20-1	CSASKPASSYEQYF	TGCAGTGCCAGCAAACCTGCCAGCTCCTACGAGCAGTACTTC
-	many	TRBJ1-1	TRBV5-6	CASSLPTSNTEAFF	TGTGCCAGCAGCCTGCCGACCTCGAACACTGAAGCTTTCTTT
-	-	TRBJ2-7	TRBV2	CASSAPTEGSYEQYF	TGTGCCAGCAGTGCCCCGACGGAGGGCTCCTACGAGCAGTACTTC
TRBD1	many	TRBJ2-7	TRBV25-1	CASSEQGVAYEQYF	TGTGCCAGCAGTGAACAGGGGGTAGCCTACGAGCAGTACTTC
-	few	TRBJ2-7	TRBV29-1	CSVERGSLFYEQYF	TGCAGCGTTGAGAGGGGGTCCCTCTTCTACGAGCAGTACTTC
-	many	TRBJ2-2	TRBV7-2	CASSSPGTGELFF	TGTGCCAGCAGCTCCCCAGGGACCGGGGAGCTGTTTTTT
TRBD1	few	TRBJ2-5	TRBV2	CASMPGTGVTQYF	TGTGCCAGCATGCCCGGGACAGGGGTGACACAGTACTTC
-	few	TRBJ1-2	TRBV20-1	CSAREVAARKGGYTF	TGCAGTGCTAGAGAGGTTGCAGCCCGGAAAGGCGGCTACACCTTC
-	-	TRBJ2-3	TRBV5-6	CASSLVVGTDTQYF	TGTGCCAGCAGCTTGGTTGTCGGCACAGATACGCAGTATTTT
-	few	TRBJ2-1	TRBV28	CASLEGGPYNEQFF	TGTGCCAGCCTCGAGGGGGGGCCCTACAATGAGCAGTTCTTC
TRBD1	many	TRBJ2-7	TRBV7-8	CASSPGTAIPYEQYF	TGTGCCAGCAGCCCAGGGACAGCCATCCCCTACGAGCAGTACTTC
-	many	TRBJ2-7	TRBV9	CASSVAPTLEQYF	TGTGCCAGCAGCGTAGCTCCGACACTCGAGCAGTACTTC
-	many	TRBJ2-7	TRBV11-1	CASSLAGLAGQYF	TGTGCCAGCAGCTTGGCTGGGCTGGCGGGGCAGTACTTC
-	many	TRBJ2-1	TRBV20-1	CSASIDGFEQFF	TGCAGTGCTTCGATTGATGGATTTGAGCAGTTCTTC
-	few	TRBJ2-3	TRBV19	CATQYASDTQYF	TGTGCCACCCAGTACGCGTCAGATACGCAGTATTTT
-	many	TRBJ1-2	TRBV4-2	CASSPAGAGGYTF	TGTGCCAGCAGCCCCGCGGGGGCGGGGGGCTACACCTTC
-	-	TRBJ1-2	TRBV2	CASSGTAILDYGYTF	TGTGCCAGCAGTGGGACGGCGATTCTTGACTATGGCTACACCTTC
-	few	TRBJ2-7	TRBV29-1	CSVGSGNYEQYF	TGCAGCGTGGGGTCAGGAAACTACGAGCAGTACTTC
TRBD2	-	TRBJ2-6	TRBV20-1	CSATSGGEHGANVLTF	TGCAGTGCTACTAGCGGTGGGGAACATGGGGCCAACGTCCTGACTTTC
TRBD1	many	TRBJ2-3	TRBV12-3/TRBV12-4	CASRPNRGYTDTQYF	TGTGCCAGCAGGCCAAACAGGGGATACACAGATACGCAGTATTTT
TRBD2	few	TRBJ2-4	TRBV12-3/TRBV12-4	CASSLRGGQDLAKNIQYF	TGTGCCAGCAGTTTAAGGGGAGGGCAGGATCTAGCCAAAAACATTCAGTACTTC
TRBD1	-	TRBJ2-1	TRBV24-1	CATSDSGTGDRNEQFF	TGTGCCACCAGTGACTCCGGGACAGGGGATCGGAATGAGCAGTTCTTC
-	many	TRBJ1-3	TRBV7-2	CASSSSADDTIYF	TGTGCCAGCAGCTCCTCCGCCGACGACACCATATATTTT